This T cell receptor (beta chain) was profiled in a study of OX40 agonist ivuxolimab in advanced cancers. Germline V gene lookup returns CDR1 SGHRS and CDR2 YFSETQ. The CDR3 covers 15 residues. V was shortened by 1 base and J by 2 bases, with 10 bases between the two germline ends. Prior autoimmune disease or systemic immunosuppression barred patients. Repertoires were generated with immunoSEQ multiplex PCR, while TCRdb's copy carries only in-frame clones and drops some. The sample contains 50,000 to 75,000 clones, just under 85% of which appear only once. The genes are TRBV5-1 and TRBJ1-3, with D maybe TRBD1 (6 bases). The origin of this receptor is an adult with an advanced solid tumor such as melanoma, head and neck, liver or kidney cancer. Material: CD4+ or CD8+ T cells sorted from blood, obtained in a trial of the OX40 agonist ivuxolimab. The CDR3 sequence is CASSLLGATGNTIYF. For the CDR3, the DNA is TGCGCCAGCAGCTTGCTGGGGGCCACTGGAAACACCATATATTTT.